Sequencing of this T cell receptor (beta chain) was carried out in a study of shared clonotypes between healthy human individuals. Study overall: Donors were a couple of women and a few men aged 18 to 49.

This clone has a single count. Method: immunoSEQ multiplex PCR; TCRdb's copy keeps in-frame clones and lacks some. The sample lists about 2 million clones; 85% to 95% were seen once. The TCR comes from a man younger than 30 in good health. The sequenced material came from naive CD4+ T cells sorted from blood. The subset here: CD45RA+ positively selected.

CDR3 nucleotides: TGTGCCAGCAGCTTAGACGGACAGGCACAAGAGACCCAGTACTTC. Translating it yields CASSLDGQAQETQYF. This chain uses TRBV11-3 with TRBJ2-5; 7 nucleotides match TRBD1. Germline V gives CDR1 SGHNT, CDR2 YENEEA. CDR3 length equals 15 residues. J was trimmed by 2 bases and V by 0 bases; bases with no gene match: 3.